What follows are 17 T cell receptor beta chains derived from one specimen sequenced in a study of T cells in Graves' hyperthyroidism and ophthalmopathy. RNA transcripts provided the source from which TCR beta CDR3 regions were amplified. Researchers ran a first-round RT-PCR on the TCR CDR3 using the HTBI primer set. TCRdb independently ran MiXCR on the multiplex PCR reads; one entry per CDR3 protein. The profile covers a few hundred thousand distinct CDR3 sequences, with around 20% appearing a single time and about 38% taken by the ten largest. Input material: blood. All receptors derive from a man aged 18 to 30 with Graves' ophthalmopathy.

A word on this clonotype: One base away lies a much larger clone, so this may be a sequencing read error. The J gene is TRBJ1-1, the V gene TRBV24-1; D is unresolved. The CDR3 extends over 13 amino acids. Germline assignment: CDR1 KGHDR and CDR2 SFDVKD. The CDR3 nucleotides are TGTGTCACCAGTGATTCACTGCGCACTGAAGCTTTCTTT. Translating gives CVTSDSLRTEAFF.

This clonotype was observed a few times. The J gene is TRBJ2-2, the V gene TRBV5-8; D is unclear. V was shortened by 0 bases and J by 7 bases, with 13 bases between the two germline ends. CDR1 is SGHTS and CDR2 is YDEGEE in the germline V gene. The CDR3 contains 15 residues. The CDR3 region is CASSLDASIIGELFF. In DNA form, the CDR3 reads TGTGCCAGCAGCTTGGATGCTAGTATTATCGGGGAGCTGTTTTTT.

This clonotype has more than one count but fewer than ten. CDR3 in amino acids: CASSQGGQYVDEQFF. CDR3 bases: TGTGCCAGCAGCCAAGGGGGACAGTATGTCGATGAGCAGTTCTTC. V and J are TRBV14 and TRBJ2-1, with 7 bases lining up with TRBD1. V shed 1 base and J 8 bases; nucleotides not matched to a gene: 8. Germline CDR1 reads SGHDN; CDR2 reads FVKESK. The CDR3 spans 15 residues.

This clonotype was detected many times. The V and J genes are TRBV3-1 and TRBJ2-1, with D possibly TRBD2 on 5 matching bases. V was trimmed by 1 base and J by 1 base, leaving 11 bases between them. The germline CDR1 and CDR2 sequences are LGHDT and YNNKEL (reference sequence). The CDR3 consists of 16 residues. Here the CDR3 reads CASSQGETLSYNEQFF. The CDR3 DNA reads TGTGCCAGCAGCCAAGGGGAGACACTTTCCTACAATGAGCAGTTCTTC.

The V call is TRBV28, the J call TRBJ2-2; 10 nucleotides match TRBD1. The CDR3 runs to 16 residues. Per germline, CDR1 MDHEN and CDR2 SYDVKM. The ends lost 6 bases at V and 5 bases at J; junction bases unmatched: 9. This CDR3 reads CASREPGTGETGELFF. CDR3 DNA sequence: TGTGCCAGCAGGGAACCCGGGACAGGGGAGACCGGGGAGCTGTTTTTT. The entire variable domain, with the rest obtained from reference TRBV28 and TRBJ2-2, is as follows: DVKVTQSSRYLVKRTGEKVFLECVQDMDHENMFWYRQDPGLGLRLIYFSYDVKMKEKGDIPEGYSVSREKKERFSLILESASTNQTSMYLCASREPGTGETGELFFGEGSRLTVL.

In its sample, this clonotype was seen many times. V usage is TRBV12-3 or TRBV12-4 and J usage is TRBJ1-2; D perhaps matches TRBD1 (5 bases). The germline V and J ends were trimmed by 3 bases and 0 bases, with 11 bases remaining between them. CDR3 size: 15 residues. In DNA form, the CDR3 reads TGTGCCAGCAGTTTTGGGGGTACGGCTAACTATGGCTACACCTTC. It codes for CASSFGGTANYGYTF.

This rearrangement joins TRBV27 to TRBJ1-1, with unresolved D. V lost 3 bases, J lost 3 bases, and 11 bases lay in between. Germline values: CDR1 MNHEY, CDR2 SMNVEV (reference sequence). The CDR3 consists of 14 residues. CDR3 nucleotide sequence: TGTGCCAGCAGTTTTTTGGCTGGGGACACTGAAGCTTTCTTT. Its protein product is CASSFLAGDTEAFF.

At least ten counts were recorded for this clonotype. This chain joins TRBV12-3 or TRBV12-4 and TRBJ1-2; D is unclear. This CDR3 region has 12 residues. The V end lost 6 bases, the J end lost 0 bases, and 5 bases lay between the germline ends. The CDR3 is CASRQTNYGYTF. CDR3 coding DNA: TGTGCCAGCAGACAGACTAACTATGGCTACACCTTC.

The chain couples TRBV5-5 to TRBJ1-2; no clear D. The germline CDR1 and CDR2 sequences are SGHKS and YYEKEE (reference sequence). There are 13 residues in the CDR3. V was cut by 4 bases and J by 3 bases, with 10 bases left in between. The CDR3 DNA follows: TGTGCCAGCAGCCTAGTGGGCCACTATGGCTACACCTTC. The encoded protein is CASSLVGHYGYTF.

This sequence joins TRBV5-4 and TRBJ2-5; TRBD1 matches 8 bases. Germline CDR1 reads SGHNT; CDR2 reads YYREEE (reference sequence). V lost 0 bases, J lost 2 bases, and 9 bases stayed unmatched. This CDR3 contains 17 residues. The CDR3, as DNA: TGTGCCAGCAGCTTGGCAAGGCAGGGGGCTTTTCAAGAGACCCAGTACTTC. Amino acids: CASSLARQGAFQETQYF. Full variable domain (missing parts from reference TRBV5-4 and TRBJ2-5): ETGVTQSPTHLIKTRGQQVTLRCSSQSGHNTVSWYQQALGQGPQFIFQYYREEENGRGNFPPRFSGLQFPNYSSELNVNALELDDSALYLCASSLARQGAFQETQYFGPGTRLLVL.

Note on this clonotype: At one boundary the junction diverges from the germline segment, which might be a read error. V is TRBV3-1 and J is TRBJ1-1; D perhaps matches TRBD1 (6 bases). CDR1 and CDR2 from the germline V gene are LGHDT and YNNKEL (reference sequence). The CDR3 loop spans 14 amino acids. CDR3 sequence (DNA): TGTACCAGCAGCGGTCGGGGGGCGAACACTGAAGCTTTCTTT. Amino acid sequence: CTSSGRGANTEAFF.

This chain links TRBV5-1 with TRBJ2-1, with D uncertain. Germline CDR1 and CDR2: SGHRS and YFSETQ. This CDR3 spans 15 amino acids. Trimming took off 3 bases at V and 4 bases at J, with 14 bases between the two ends. DNA of the CDR3: TGCGCCAGCAGCTCCCTAACCCAGGAATACAATGAGCAGTTCTTC. Its protein is CASSSLTQEYNEQFF.

The rearrangement uses TRBV24-1 and TRBJ2-1; D is unclear. The CDR3 is 13 amino acids. Germline CDR1 is KGHDR and CDR2 is SFDVKD. V was cut by 9 bases and J by 1 base, with 9 bases left in between. This CDR3 is CATQKKSYNEQFF. The CDR3 nucleotides are TGTGCCACCCAAAAGAAATCCTACAATGAGCAGTTCTTC.

The chain joins TRBV9 to TRBJ2-7, with TRBD2 matching over 9 bases. V gave up 0 bases and J gave up 3 bases; unmatched junction bases: 1. Germline CDR1 is SGDLS and CDR2 is YYNGEE. The CDR3 extends over 14 amino acids. DNA of the CDR3: TGTGCCAGCAGCGTAGCAGCGGGGGGCTACGAGCAGTACTTC. This sequence encodes CASSVAAGGYEQYF.

In its sample, this clonotype was seen many times. The genes are TRBV11-2 and TRBJ2-3, with D possibly being TRBD2 (6 bases). The V and J ends lost 5 bases and 4 bases respectively, with 16 bases between them. Germline-derived CDR1 and CDR2 are SGHAT and FQNNGV. The CDR3 totals 15 residues. In DNA, the CDR3 is TGTGCCAGCAGCCAGTTAGCGGATGTGGCAGATACGCAGTATTTT. Its protein is CASSQLADVADTQYF.

This clonotype was seen more than once but under ten times. The chain uses TRBV20-1 and TRBJ1-2, with 10 bases that match TRBD1. The CDR3 totals 15 residues. Unmatched junction bases numbered 6, after V lost 4 bases and J lost 1 base. Germline V gene sequence: CDR1 DFQATT, CDR2 SNEGSKA (reference sequence). CDR3 in DNA: TGCAGTGCTACCGGGACAGGGGCCGATAACTATGGCTACACCTTC. It specifies CSATGTGADNYGYTF.

This clonotype was detected ten times or more. V usage is TRBV4-1 and J usage is TRBJ2-1; D not certain. The CDR3 spans 13 residues. Germline CDR1 reads MGHRA; CDR2 reads YSYEKL. The V end lost 3 bases, the J end lost 2 bases, and 5 bases lay between the germline ends. The CDR3 nucleotides are TGCGCCAGCAGCCAGGCTACCTACAATGAGCAGTTCTTC. It translates to CASSQATYNEQFF.